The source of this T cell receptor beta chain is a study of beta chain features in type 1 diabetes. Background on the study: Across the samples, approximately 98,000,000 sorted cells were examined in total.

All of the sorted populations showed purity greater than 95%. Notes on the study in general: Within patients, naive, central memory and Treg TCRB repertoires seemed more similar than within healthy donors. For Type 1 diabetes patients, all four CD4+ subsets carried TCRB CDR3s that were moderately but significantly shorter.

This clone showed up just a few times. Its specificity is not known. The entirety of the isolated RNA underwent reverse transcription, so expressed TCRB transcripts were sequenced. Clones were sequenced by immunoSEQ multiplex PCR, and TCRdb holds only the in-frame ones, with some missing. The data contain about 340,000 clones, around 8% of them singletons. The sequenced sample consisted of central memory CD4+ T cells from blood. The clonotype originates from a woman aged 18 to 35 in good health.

The CDR3: CASSAGQGPVGETQYF. Here the CDR3 DNA reads TGTGCCAGCAGCGCGGGACAGGGGCCAGTAGGAGAGACCCAGTACTTC. V gene TRBV9 combines with J gene TRBJ2-5, with 10 bases matching TRBD1. The CDR3 sequence is 16 residues long. The trim removed 3 bases at V and 4 bases at J, leaving 9 bases unmatched. Germline values: CDR1 SGDLS, CDR2 YYNGEE. The full variable domain, with the rest looked up from reference TRBV9 and TRBJ2-5, is DSGVTQTPKHLITATGQRVTLRCSPRSGDLSVYWYQQSLDQGLQFLIQYYNGEERAKGNILERFSAQQFPDLHSELNLSSLELGDSALYFCASSAGQGPVGETQYFGPGTRLLVL.